These 24 T cell receptor beta chains originate from one sample sequenced in a study of T-cell memory formation after mild COVID-19. Via MiXCR, TCRdb re-called the 5' RACE reads, giving one row per CDR3 protein. There are 350,000 or so distinct CDR3 sequences in the sample; 13% occur only once, and 20% to 25% lies in the top ten. Sequencing was performed on PBMCs or a T cell subset sorted from them (not recorded which). Receptor source: a young man who had mild COVID-19 (a few samples of this study predate the infection). Cell type and time point are not known.

The chain is built from TRBV7-9 and TRBJ2-1; possibly TRBD2 for D (5 bases). Germline CDR1 SEHNR, CDR2 FQNEAQ (reference sequence). The CDR3 runs to 17 residues. Trimming removed 1 base at V and 3 bases at J, with 16 bases between. In DNA, the CDR3 is TGTGCCAGCAGCTTAGAAGTCGGCGGGCCGGTCTACAATGAGCAGTTCTTC. Its protein product is CASSLEVGGPVYNEQFF. Looking up the rest from reference TRBV7-9 and TRBJ2-1 gives the full variable domain: DTGVSQNPRHKITKRGQNVTFRCDPISEHNRLYWYRQTLGQGPEFLTYFQNEAQLEKSRLLSDRFSAERPKGSFSTLEIQRTEQGDSAMYLCASSLEVGGPVYNEQFFGPGTRLTVL.

This clonotype was counted between two and nine times. This chain uses TRBV5-1 with TRBJ1-1, with 7 positions matching TRBD1. The V segment lost 3 bases and the J segment 2 bases; nucleotides outside the gene matches: 7. Per the germline V gene, CDR1 is SGHRS and CDR2 is YFSETQ. The CDR3 sequence is 15 residues long. The CDR3 here is CASSYLTGLNTEAFF. Written as DNA, the CDR3 is TGCGCCAGCAGCTATCTGACAGGGTTAAACACTGAAGCTTTCTTT.

This clonotype appeared many times. V usage is TRBV4-1 and J usage is TRBJ1-2, with 7 bases matching TRBD1. Trimming at V came to 1 base and at J to 6 bases, leaving 11 bases not matched to a gene. This CDR3 spans 16 amino acids. Germline CDR1 reads MGHRA; CDR2 reads YSYEKL. CDR3 amino acids: CASSQVLRRQGHGYTF. The CDR3 DNA reads as TGCGCCAGCAGCCAAGTTTTACGTCGACAGGGCCATGGCTACACCTTC.

The chain has TRBV4-3 and TRBJ2-7, with TRBD2 identical over 8 bases. V trimming: 0 bases; J trimming: 6 bases; junction bases outside the gene matches: 10. Germline V gives CDR1 LGHNA, CDR2 YSLEER. The CDR3 loop spans 16 amino acids. The CDR3: CASSQEGTGGRTEQYF. In DNA, the CDR3 is TGCGCCAGCAGCCAAGAGGGTACGGGGGGGAGGACCGAGCAGTACTTC.

The chain uses TRBV7-2 and TRBJ2-5; TRBD2 agrees at 10 bases. Trimming cost V 9 bases and J 4 bases; bases outside gene matches: 11. The germline CDR1 and CDR2 sequences are SGHTA and FQGNSA. CDR3 length equals 15 residues. CDR3 in amino acids: CASTGLAAVGETQYF. As DNA, the CDR3 is TGTGCCAGTACCGGACTAGCGGCGGTCGGAGAGACCCAGTACTTC.

This clonotype showed up many times. The chain combines TRBV20-1 with TRBJ1-2; D unresolved. Germline values: CDR1 DFQATT, CDR2 SNEGSKA (reference sequence). This CDR3 is 16 amino acids long. The V end was cut by 3 bases, the J end by 4 bases, with 21 bases between. The CDR3 bases are TGCAGTGCTAGCACCCAGAGGAGAGGAGTCGGCTATGGCTACACCTTC. Encoded protein: CSASTQRRGVGYGYTF.

This clonotype was observed at least ten times. The chain couples TRBV4-2 to TRBJ2-1; TRBD1 might be the D (6 bases). The CDR3 runs to 12 residues. Germline V lookup: CDR1 LGHNA, CDR2 YNFKEQ. V was trimmed by 3 bases and J by 6 bases, leaving 6 bases between them. The CDR3 nucleotides read TGTGCCAGCAGCCAGACAGGCAATGAGCAGTTCTTC. Protein product: CASSQTGNEQFF.

This clonotype showed up just a few times. The V call is TRBV14, the J call TRBJ2-2; D call uncertain. Germline V gives CDR1 SGHDN, CDR2 FVKESK. This CDR3 region has 14 residues. Trimming removed 0 bases at V and 6 bases at J, with 8 bases between. CDR3 protein: CASSQDVGPGELFF. CDR3 DNA: TGTGCCAGCAGCCAAGATGTAGGGCCCGGGGAGCTGTTTTTT.

This clonotype has a count of ten or more. The rearrangement uses TRBV4-1 and TRBJ1-5; D remains ambiguous. CDR1 is MGHRA, CDR2 YSYEKL, per germline. CDR3 length equals 15 residues. The V end was cut by 2 bases, the J end by 0 bases, with 8 bases between. The DNA for the CDR3 is TGCGCCAGCAGCCAACGGGCAGTTAGCAATCAGCCCCAGCATTTT. This encodes CASSQRAVSNQPQHF.

This clonotype was found many times. In nucleotides, the CDR3 is TGTGCCAGCGCCTTCCGCTCCCAAGATACGCAGTATTTT. Its translation: CASAFRSQDTQYF. The chain combines TRBV6-4 with TRBJ2-3; D not certain. V was trimmed by 8 bases and J by 5 bases, leaving 14 bases between them. CDR1 MRHNA and CDR2 SNTAGT come from the germline V gene. The CDR3 covers 13 residues.

This clonotype was seen more than once but under ten times. The chain joins TRBV6-2 or TRBV6-3 to TRBJ2-1; tentatively, D is TRBD1 (5 bases). CDR1 and CDR2 from the germline V gene are MNHEY and SVGEGT. CDR3 length equals 13 residues. V lost 6 bases, J lost 10 bases, and 16 bases lay in between. This CDR3 reads CASSVQGQSEQFF. As DNA, the CDR3 is TGTGCCAGCAGCGTGCAGGGTCAGTCCGAGCAGTTCTTC.

The chain links TRBV7-3 to TRBJ1-3, with unresolved D. Germline loops: CDR1 SGHTA, CDR2 FQGTGA. Trimming shortened V by 2 bases and J by 6 bases, and 14 bases separated the two germline ends. The length of the CDR3 is 15 residues. This CDR3 reads CASSLRPGWENTIYF. The CDR3 DNA sequence: TGTGCCAGCAGCTTACGGCCGGGATGGGAAAACACCATATATTTT.

The chain recombines TRBV27 with TRBJ2-7; the match to TRBD1 covers 7 bases. Germline CDR1 MNHEY, CDR2 SMNVEV (reference sequence). Trimming at V came to 5 bases and at J to 3 bases, leaving 7 bases not matched to a gene. The CDR3 extends over 14 amino acids. CDR3 sequence: CASSPGTAVYEQYF. The CDR3 DNA reads TGTGCCAGCAGTCCCGGGACAGCAGTCTACGAGCAGTACTTC.

This clonotype came up a few times. V and J are TRBV12-3 or TRBV12-4 and TRBJ2-5; D unresolved. With 2 bases removed from V and 2 bases from J, the gap between germline ends came to 3 bases. This CDR3 comprises 12 residues. The chain's CDR3 is CASSLQQETQYF. The CDR3 nucleotides are TGTGCCAGCAGTTTACAACAAGAGACCCAGTACTTC.

The rearrangement uses TRBV20-1 and TRBJ2-1; a possible D gene is TRBD2 (5 bases). In germline, CDR1 is DFQATT, CDR2 SNEGSKA (reference sequence). With 8 bases removed from V and 0 bases from J, the gap between germline ends came to 11 bases. The CDR3 is 13 residues long. DNA for the CDR3: TGCAGTTCAGCGGCCAGCTCCTACAATGAGCAGTTCTTC. Translated: CSSAASSYNEQFF.

About this clonotype: Because the CDR3 is missing its conserved closing phenylalanine or tryptophan, this is likely a read error. The DNA is left out, because the CDR3 cannot be placed on it with certainty; the CDR3 is given as TCRdb lists it. This chain links TRBV2 with TRBJ2-3; the table's D call of TRBD1 was not tested on the DNA. Germline loops: CDR1 SNHLY, CDR2 FYNNEI. A total of 8 residues make up the CDR3, ends included. The CDR3 is CASRTGGI.

The sample holds many counts of this clonotype. The chain couples TRBV6-5 to TRBJ2-5; 12 bases map to TRBD1. CDR3 length: 16 amino acids. The J segment lost 5 bases and the V segment lost 6 bases, leaving 10 bases of the junction unmatched. The V gene's germline CDR1 is MNHEY and CDR2 SVGAGI. CDR3 nucleotides: TGTGCCAGCAGCCGGGGACAGGGGGCTTTCGGGGAGACCCAGTACTTC. This encodes CASSRGQGAFGETQYF.

The chain employs TRBV7-2 and TRBJ1-6, with 9 positions matching TRBD1. From germline, CDR1 is SGHTA and CDR2 FQGNSA. The CDR3 has 16 residues. Unmatched junction bases numbered 9, after V lost 2 bases and J lost 10 bases. This CDR3 reads CASSLLGDRVLSPLHF. In DNA form, the CDR3 reads TGTGCCAGCAGCTTATTGGGGGACAGGGTATTGTCACCCCTCCACTTT.

This clonotype was detected only a few times. The gene calls are TRBV5-4 and TRBJ1-6; D gene ambiguous. V lost 0 bases and J lost 5, with 12 bases in between. Per germline, CDR1 SGHNT and CDR2 YYREEE (reference sequence). The CDR3 covers 16 residues. As DNA, the CDR3 is TGTGCCAGCAGCTTGGGCCGGGCCTCTAATAATTCACCCCTCCACTTT. It translates to CASSLGRASNNSPLHF.

The chain recombines TRBV6-2 or TRBV6-3 with TRBJ2-7; TRBD1 or TRBD2 may be the D gene (5 bases each). Trimming removed 5 bases at V and 7 bases at J, with 18 bases between. Germline V gene lookup returns CDR1 MNHEY and CDR2 SVGEGT. The CDR3 totals 14 residues. The chain's CDR3 is CASSPGTYQREQYF. The DNA for the CDR3 is TGTGCCAGCAGTCCTGGGACCTACCAGCGGGAGCAGTACTTC.

The V call is TRBV6-5, the J call TRBJ1-1; D not resolved. CDR3 size: 14 residues. V dropped 2 bases and J dropped 1 base, with 8 bases sitting between them. Germline loops: CDR1 MNHEY, CDR2 SVGAGI. CDR3 bases: TGTGCCAGCAGTTACGCGCCGCGGAACACTGAAGCTTTCTTT. Translated, it gives CASSYAPRNTEAFF.

The chain links TRBV6-6 to TRBJ1-4, with 7 bases that match TRBD1. Trimming at V came to 5 bases and at J to 8 bases, leaving 11 bases not matched to a gene. The CDR3 runs to 15 residues. The germline V gene has CDR1 MNHNY and CDR2 SVGAGI (reference sequence). The DNA for the CDR3 is TGTGCCAGCAGTCCTCAGGGGGTAGGGACGGAAAAACTGTTTTTT. Translating it yields CASSPQGVGTEKLFF.

This rearrangement joins TRBV6-2 or TRBV6-3 to TRBJ2-2; no definite D call. V lost 7 bases and J lost 6, with 15 bases in between. In germline, CDR1 is MNHEY, CDR2 SVGEGT. This CDR3 contains 14 residues. CDR3 DNA: TGTGCCAGCACGGCTGCAGGTTCGGCCGGGGAGCTGTTTTTT. This sequence encodes CASTAAGSAGELFF.

The chain carries TRBV5-1 and TRBJ1-1, with D possibly TRBD1 on 6 matching bases. CDR1 and CDR2 (germline): SGHRS, YFSETQ. V was trimmed by 0 bases and J by 5 bases, leaving 14 bases between them. The length of the CDR3 is 15 residues. CDR3 amino acids: CASSLDGGRVTEAFF. The CDR3 nucleotides read TGCGCCAGCAGCTTGGACGGGGGGCGGGTGACTGAAGCTTTCTTT.